These 11 T cell receptor beta chains were all obtained from the same sample, sequenced in a study of cytomegalovirus exposure and HLA in healthy donors (dated by TCRdb to the late 2010s). Library prep was done by the immunoSEQ multiplex PCR assay. The multiplex PCR relied on a mix of 60 forward primers for TCR Vbeta segments and 13 reverse primers for TCR Jbeta segments. The immuneACCESS repertoire file appears here via TCRdb, limited to in-frame rearrangements. These files lack a portion of the clones; in checked studies, under half of the deficit traces to unresolved V genes, and the cause of the others is not known. The sample profile shows over 80,000 clones; nearly 80% of them were found once. The leading ten clones occupy 4.5% to 7% of the sample. Material: PBMCs. These TCRs come from a female donor in good health and CMV-seronegative.

V gene TRBV7-9 combines with J gene TRBJ2-2; D might be TRBD1 (5 bases). This CDR3 is 15 amino acids long. Germline lookup yields CDR1 SEHNR and CDR2 FQNEAQ (reference sequence). V lost 1 base and J lost 5, with 11 bases in between. CDR3 nucleotide sequence: TGTGCCAGCAGCTTAGGTCAGGGTTTTACCGGGGAGCTGTTTTTT. It codes for CASSLGQGFTGELFF. The entire variable domain, with the rest obtained from reference TRBV7-9 and TRBJ2-2, is as follows: DTGVSQNPRHKITKRGQNVTFRCDPISEHNRLYWYRQTLGQGPEFLTYFQNEAQLEKSRLLSDRFSAERPKGSFSTLEIQRTEQGDSAMYLCASSLGQGFTGELFFGEGSRLTVL.

V gene TRBV5-1 combines with J gene TRBJ1-5; 8 positions agree with TRBD1. Germline CDR1 reads SGHRS; CDR2 reads YFSETQ. The CDR3 spans 13 residues. V was pared by 4 bases and J by 5 bases, with 2 bases of the junction left unmatched. This CDR3 reads CASSPTGDQPQHF. The CDR3, as DNA: TGCGCCAGCAGCCCGACAGGGGATCAGCCCCAGCATTTT.

The chain is built from TRBV5-5 and TRBJ1-3; 7 bases match TRBD1. Germline V lookup: CDR1 SGHKS, CDR2 YYEKEE (reference sequence). The ends lost 2 bases at V and 1 base at J; junction bases unmatched: 9. The CDR3 extends over 17 amino acids. CDR3 amino acids: CASSLRQGRGSGNTIYF. The CDR3, as DNA: TGTGCCAGCAGCTTACGACAGGGAAGGGGGTCTGGAAACACCATATATTTT. The whole variable domain, filled in from reference TRBV5-5 and TRBJ1-3, reads DAGVTQSPTHLIKTRGQQVTLRCSPISGHKSVSWYQQVLGQGPQFIFQYYEKEERGRGNFPDRFSARQFPNYSSELNVNALLLGDSALYLCASSLRQGRGSGNTIYFGEGSWLTVV.

V is TRBV7-9 and J is TRBJ2-7; a weak D match, TRBD1 (6 bases). CDR3 length equals 13 residues. Trimming cost V 5 bases and J 4 bases, with 12 bases left between them. Germline CDR1 reads SEHNR; CDR2 reads FQNEAQ (reference sequence). CDR3 coding DNA: TGTGCCAGCAGCCCCGGACAGTTTTACGAGCAGTACTTC. Its translation is CASSPGQFYEQYF.

The V and J genes are TRBV7-9 and TRBJ1-1; tentative D call: TRBD1 (5 bases). V lost 5 bases, J lost 8 bases, and 9 bases lay in between. The CDR3 spans 11 residues. Germline CDR1 reads SEHNR; CDR2 reads FQNEAQ (reference sequence). The CDR3 region is CASSAYREAFF. The CDR3 bases are TGTGCCAGCAGCGCTTACAGGGAAGCTTTCTTT.

The genes are TRBV7-9 and TRBJ2-5; 7 bases are a match to TRBD2. This CDR3 has 15 residues. V shed 1 base, J shed 3 bases, and the junction held 5 bases outside the gene matches. CDR1 is SEHNR and CDR2 is FQNEAQ in the germline V gene (reference sequence). Here the CDR3 DNA reads TGTGCCAGCAGCTTAGGGGGGGGTAGGAAAGAGACCCAGTACTTC. It yields the protein CASSLGGGRKETQYF.

CDR3: CASSQGQGPSTGELFF. CDR3 nucleotides: TGTGCCAGCAGCCAAGGGCAGGGGCCCTCCACCGGGGAGCTGTTTTTT. The rearrangement links TRBV14 to TRBJ2-2; a possible D gene is TRBD1 (6 bases). CDR1 and CDR2 from the germline V gene are SGHDN and FVKESK. This CDR3 is built from 16 residues. Trimming took off 1 base at V and 4 bases at J, with 13 bases between the two ends.

This chain links TRBV30 with TRBJ2-7; D is unresolved. Germline loops: CDR1 GTSNPN, CDR2 SVGIG (reference sequence). CDR3 length equals 11 residues. Trimming cost V 3 bases and J 3 bases, with 6 bases left between them. For the CDR3, the DNA is TGTGCCTGGAGGCACAGCTACGAGCAGTACTTC. It is translated as CAWRHSYEQYF.

CDR3 in DNA: TGTGCCAGCAGATTGGGGGACAGGGCTTTCACAGATACGCAGTATTTT. Amino acid sequence: CASRLGDRAFTDTQYF. This chain connects TRBV27 to TRBJ2-3, with 9 bases fitting TRBD1. Unmatched junction bases numbered 9, after V lost 6 bases and J lost 2 bases. The CDR3 is made up of 16 amino acids. CDR1 is MNHEY and CDR2 is SMNVEV in the germline V gene (reference sequence).

V and J are TRBV7-9 and TRBJ1-1; TRBD1 matches at 8 bases. The CDR3 runs to 15 residues. V lost 7 bases, J lost 2 bases, and 9 bases stayed unmatched. The germline V gene has CDR1 SEHNR and CDR2 FQNEAQ (reference sequence). Written as DNA, the CDR3 is TGTGCCAGCAACGACAGGGGTTCGCAAAACACTGAAGCTTTCTTT. This sequence encodes CASNDRGSQNTEAFF.

The chain links TRBV7-6 to TRBJ1-1; D remains ambiguous. Trimming removed 5 bases at V and 0 bases at J, with 7 bases between. CDR1 and CDR2 from the germline V gene are SGHVS and FNYEAQ. The CDR3 covers 13 residues. The CDR3 DNA is TGTGCCAGCAGCCGAACTATGAACACTGAAGCTTTCTTT. This gives the protein CASSRTMNTEAFF.